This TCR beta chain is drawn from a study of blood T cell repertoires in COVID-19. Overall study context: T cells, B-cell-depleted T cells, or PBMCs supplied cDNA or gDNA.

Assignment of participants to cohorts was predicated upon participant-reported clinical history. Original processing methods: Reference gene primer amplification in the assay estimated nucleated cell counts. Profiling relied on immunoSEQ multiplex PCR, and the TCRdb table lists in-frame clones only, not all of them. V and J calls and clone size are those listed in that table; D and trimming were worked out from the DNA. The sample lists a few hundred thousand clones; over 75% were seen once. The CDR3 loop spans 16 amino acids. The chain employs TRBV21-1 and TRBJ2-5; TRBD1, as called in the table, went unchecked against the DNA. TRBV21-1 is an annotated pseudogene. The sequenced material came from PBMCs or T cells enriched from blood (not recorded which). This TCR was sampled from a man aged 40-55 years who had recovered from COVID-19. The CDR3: CASSNPSHRGKETQYF. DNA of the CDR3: TGTGCCAGCAGCAACCCATCTCACAGGGGGAAAGAGACCCAGTACTTC.